This passage covers 6 T cell receptor beta chains from one sample sequenced in a study of OX40 agonist ivuxolimab in advanced cancers. Assay: immunoSEQ multiplex PCR; the TCRdb copy retains only in-frame clones and omits some. The table records around 33,000 clones, around 83% of them present only once. The specimen was CD4+ or CD8+ T cells sorted from blood, collected in a trial of the OX40 agonist ivuxolimab. These receptors all stem from an adult with an advanced solid tumor such as melanoma, head and neck, liver or kidney cancer.

The J gene is TRBJ2-1, the V gene TRBV5-1; D possibly corresponds to TRBD1 (6 bases). Germline CDR1 is SGHRS and CDR2 is YFSETQ. With 4 bases removed from V and 7 bases from J, the gap between germline ends came to 18 bases. The CDR3 covers 15 residues. The CDR3 loop is CASSHLAGGGNEQFF. CDR3 coding DNA: TGCGCCAGCAGCCACCTCGCTGGGGGCGGTAATGAGCAGTTCTTC.

V usage is TRBV28 and J usage is TRBJ2-7, with 7 positions matching TRBD2. There are 15 residues in the CDR3. Germline trimming cut 8 bases from V and 9 bases from J; bases unmatched to any gene: 19. Germline CDR1 reads MDHEN; CDR2 reads SYDVKM. The CDR3 DNA reads TGTGCCAGCTGGGCTCTGACTAGCTCCTCTACGAGGCAGTACTTC. Translated, it gives CASWALTSSSTRQYF.

The chain's CDR3 is CASSLVRTGELFF. CDR3 DNA sequence: TGTGCCAGCAGCTTAGTCAGAACCGGGGAGCTGTTTTTT. The chain employs TRBV11-2 and TRBJ2-2; D is ambiguous. The CDR3 runs to 13 residues. CDR1 and CDR2 (germline): SGHAT, FQNNGV. The V gene lost 1 base and the J gene lost 5 bases, with 5 bases spanning the gap. The whole variable domain, remainder taken from reference TRBV11-2 and TRBJ2-2, is EAGVAQSPRYKIIEKRQSVAFWCNPISGHATLYWYQQILGQGPKLLIQFQNNGVVDDSQLPKDRFSAERLKGVDSTLKIQPAKLEDSAVYLCASSLVRTGELFFGEGSRLTVL.

This clone appeared a single time. This rearrangement joins TRBV7-3 to TRBJ2-1; TRBD2 aligns across 9 bases. J lost 4 bases, V lost 5 bases, and 6 bases had no gene match. This CDR3 has 15 residues. From germline, CDR1 is SGHTA and CDR2 FQGTGA. The CDR3 region has the DNA TGTGCCAGCAGCATAATAGCGGGGGCGTACAATGAGCAGTTCTTC. Amino acid sequence: CASSIIAGAYNEQFF.

The chain combines TRBV5-5 with TRBJ2-5; tentatively, D is TRBD1 (6 bases). Germline loops: CDR1 SGHKS, CDR2 YYEKEE (reference sequence). The CDR3 spans 16 residues. The V gene lost 5 bases and the J gene lost 5 bases, with 22 bases spanning the gap. As DNA, the CDR3 is TGTGCCAGCAGGCCTGACAGGTTAGGCCCGGGGGAGACCCAGTACTTC. Amino acids: CASRPDRLGPGETQYF.

The chain joins TRBV6-5 to TRBJ2-3, with TRBD2 matching over 10 bases. Trimming removed 2 bases from V and 4 bases from J; junction bases left unmatched: 6. CDR1 is MNHEY and CDR2 is SVGAGI in the germline V gene. The CDR3 extends over 16 amino acids. The CDR3 DNA reads as TGTGCCAGCAGTTACCAGGCTAGCGGGGGCGCAGATACGCAGTATTTT. This encodes CASSYQASGGADTQYF.